These 11 T cell receptor beta chains were sequenced from one sample in a study of blood T cell repertoires in COVID-19. Profiling relied on immunoSEQ multiplex PCR, and the TCRdb table lists in-frame clones only, not all of them. Found here are about 80,000 clones, roughly 88% of them singletons; the top ten hold around 7.2%. The sequencing input was peripheral blood. The receptor set was obtained from a woman of 80 years or more with acute or convalescent COVID-19.

The V and J genes are TRBV7-9 and TRBJ1-2; 7 bases fit TRBD1. There are 14 residues in the CDR3. The trim removed 3 bases at V and 8 bases at J, leaving 9 bases unmatched. CDR1 SEHNR and CDR2 FQNEAQ come from the germline V gene (reference sequence). CDR3 DNA sequence: TGTGCCAGCAGCTTGGGTCAGGGGGAGAGCGGCTACACCTTC. The encoded protein is CASSLGQGESGYTF.

This clone is medium-sized within its sample. The rearrangement uses TRBV7-9 and TRBJ2-1; TRBD2 might be the D (6 bases). CDR1 is SEHNR and CDR2 is FQNEAQ in the germline V gene (reference sequence). V shed 5 bases and J shed 5 bases, with 19 bases lying between them. The CDR3 length is 16 residues. The CDR3 loop reads CASSQRDSRGNNEQFF. CDR3 in DNA: TGTGCCAGCAGCCAAAGGGACTCAAGGGGAAACAATGAGCAGTTCTTC.

The chain has TRBV13 and TRBJ2-2; 10 nucleotides align to TRBD1. Trimming at V came to 3 bases and at J to 5 bases, leaving 3 bases not matched to a gene. The CDR3 consists of 15 residues. CDR1 PRHDT and CDR2 FYEKMQ come from the germline V gene (reference sequence). CDR3 amino acids: CASSFRGQGTGELFF. In nucleotides, the CDR3 is TGTGCCAGCAGCTTTAGGGGACAGGGGACCGGGGAGCTGTTTTTT.

The gene calls are TRBV7-8 and TRBJ2-2, with TRBD2 matching over 10 bases. The V gene's germline CDR1 is SGHVS and CDR2 FQNEAQ. The CDR3 has 17 amino acids. Unmatched junction bases numbered 2, after V lost 0 bases and J lost 1 base. For the CDR3, the DNA is TGTGCCAGCAGCTTAGCCCTAGCGGGAGTGAACACCGGGGAGCTGTTTTTT. It codes for CASSLALAGVNTGELFF.

This sequence joins TRBV7-2 and TRBJ2-7, with 9 bases lining up with TRBD2. Trimming at V came to 6 bases and at J to 7 bases, leaving 16 bases not matched to a gene. The CDR3 totals 16 residues. Germline loops: CDR1 SGHTA, CDR2 FQGNSA. CDR3 coding DNA: TGTGCCAGCAGTCCCCAAGCGGGGCTAGCGGGAAATGAGCAGTACTTC. This gives the protein CASSPQAGLAGNEQYF.

This chain connects TRBV6-2 or TRBV6-3 to TRBJ1-6, with D uncertain. This CDR3 spans 15 amino acids. CDR1 is MNHEY and CDR2 is SVGEGT in the germline V gene. V was trimmed by 6 bases and J by 7 bases, leaving 16 bases between them. CDR3 amino acids: CASSLTQQSNSPLHF. DNA for the CDR3: TGTGCCAGCAGCCTTACACAGCAGTCGAATTCACCCCTCCACTTT.

The chain is built from TRBV7-3 and TRBJ2-5, with a tentative D call TRBD2 (6 bases). The CDR3 length is 14 residues. The V and J ends lost 2 bases and 7 bases respectively, with 14 bases between them. Per the germline V gene, CDR1 is SGHTA and CDR2 is FQGTGA. The CDR3 coding sequence is TGTGCCAGCAGCTTACTAGGGCAGGAGGGGACCCAGTACTTC. Its translation is CASSLLGQEGTQYF.

V gene TRBV5-1 combines with J gene TRBJ2-1; TRBD1 matches 9 bases. Per germline, CDR1 SGHRS and CDR2 YFSETQ. V shed 6 bases, J shed 1 base, and the junction held 8 bases outside the gene matches. The CDR3 sequence is 16 residues long. The CDR3 reads CASTEQGAMSYNEQFF. The CDR3 DNA follows: TGCGCCAGCACAGAACAGGGGGCTATGTCCTACAATGAGCAGTTCTTC.

Here the CDR3 reads CASINRAGGELFF. In DNA form, the CDR3 reads TGTGCCAGCATTAACAGGGCAGGCGGGGAGCTGTTTTTT. This rearrangement joins TRBV6-5 to TRBJ2-2; D is possibly TRBD1 (6 bases). Germline loops: CDR1 MNHEY, CDR2 SVGAGI. The CDR3 length is 13 residues. V gave up 7 bases and J gave up 7 bases, with 13 bases separating them.

CDR3 protein: CASTGSYNSPLHF. The CDR3 coding sequence is TGTGCCAGTACAGGGTCCTATAATTCACCCCTCCACTTT. J is TRBJ1-6 and V is TRBV6-5, with D maybe TRBD1 (6 bases). This CDR3 has 13 residues. Per germline, CDR1 MNHEY and CDR2 SVGAGI. Trimming took 9 bases from V and 1 from J, leaving 7 bases between them.

This clone was recorded a few times. This chain uses TRBV19 with TRBJ2-6; D perhaps matches TRBD2 (5 bases). CDR3 length equals 16 residues. The V gene lost 3 bases and the J gene lost 0 bases, with 9 bases spanning the gap. In germline, CDR1 is LNHDA, CDR2 SQIVND (reference sequence). CDR3 DNA: TGTGCCAGTAGTATCCGGGGTCACTCTGGGGCCAACGTCCTGACTTTC. As protein: CASSIRGHSGANVLTF.